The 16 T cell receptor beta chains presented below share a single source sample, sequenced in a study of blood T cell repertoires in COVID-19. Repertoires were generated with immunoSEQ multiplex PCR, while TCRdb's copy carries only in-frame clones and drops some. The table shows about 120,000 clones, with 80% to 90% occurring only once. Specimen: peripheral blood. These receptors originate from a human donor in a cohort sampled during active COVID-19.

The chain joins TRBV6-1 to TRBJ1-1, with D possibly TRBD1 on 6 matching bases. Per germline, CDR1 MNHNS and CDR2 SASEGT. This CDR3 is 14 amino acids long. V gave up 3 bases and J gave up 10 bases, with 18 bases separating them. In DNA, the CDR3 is TGTGCCAGCAGTGAGGGGACCAGGGGATTATCAGCTTTCTTT. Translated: CASSEGTRGLSAFF.

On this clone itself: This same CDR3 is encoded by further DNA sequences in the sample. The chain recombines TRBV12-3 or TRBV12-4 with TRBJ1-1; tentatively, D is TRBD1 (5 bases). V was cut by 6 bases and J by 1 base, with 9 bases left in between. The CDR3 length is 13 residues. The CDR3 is CASSLGQNTEAFF. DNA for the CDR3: TGTGCCAGCAGCCTAGGACAGAACACTGAAGCTTTCTTT.

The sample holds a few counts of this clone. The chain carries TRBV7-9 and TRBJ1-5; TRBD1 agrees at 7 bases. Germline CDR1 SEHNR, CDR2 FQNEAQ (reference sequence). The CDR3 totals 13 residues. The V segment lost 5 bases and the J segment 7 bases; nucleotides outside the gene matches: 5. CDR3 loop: CASSVTGNQPQHF. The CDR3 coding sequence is TGTGCCAGCAGCGTGACAGGGAACCAGCCCCAGCATTTT.

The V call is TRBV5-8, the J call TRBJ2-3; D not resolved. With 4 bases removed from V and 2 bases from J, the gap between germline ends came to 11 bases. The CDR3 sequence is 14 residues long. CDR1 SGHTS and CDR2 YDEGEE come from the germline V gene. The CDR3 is CASSNRGFTDTQYF. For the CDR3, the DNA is TGTGCCAGCAGCAACCGCGGTTTCACAGATACGCAGTATTTT.

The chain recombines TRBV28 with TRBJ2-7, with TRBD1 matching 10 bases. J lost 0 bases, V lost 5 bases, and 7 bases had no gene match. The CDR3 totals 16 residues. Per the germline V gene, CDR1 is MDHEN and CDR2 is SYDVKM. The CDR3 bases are TGTGCCAGCAGTCCTAGGGGGACAGGGGACTCCTACGAGCAGTACTTC. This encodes CASSPRGTGDSYEQYF.

This chain's CDR3 is CATSRVGRSGSDEQFF. CDR3 sequence (DNA): TGTGCCACCAGCAGAGTGGGGCGGAGCGGGAGCGATGAGCAGTTCTTC. This chain uses TRBV15 with TRBJ2-1; 8 nucleotides align to TRBD2. Unmatched junction bases numbered 10, after V lost 1 base and J lost 8 bases. Germline CDR1 LNHNV, CDR2 YYDKDF (reference sequence). The CDR3 loop spans 16 amino acids.

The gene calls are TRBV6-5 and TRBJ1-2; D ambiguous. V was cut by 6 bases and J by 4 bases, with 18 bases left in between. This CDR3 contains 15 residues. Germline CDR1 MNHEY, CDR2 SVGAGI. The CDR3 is CASSDTIGTSYGYTF. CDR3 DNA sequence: TGTGCCAGCAGCGACACCATTGGCACTTCCTATGGCTACACCTTC.

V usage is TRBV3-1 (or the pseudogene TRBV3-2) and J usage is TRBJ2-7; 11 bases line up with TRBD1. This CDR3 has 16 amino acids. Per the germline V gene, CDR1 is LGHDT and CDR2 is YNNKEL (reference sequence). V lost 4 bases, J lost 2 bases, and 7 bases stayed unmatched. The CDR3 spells CASSRRGGQGAYEQYF. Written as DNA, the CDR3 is TGTGCCAGCAGCCGCCGGGGGGGACAGGGGGCCTACGAGCAGTACTTC.

CDR3 protein: CASSRTVHSPLHF. The CDR3 bases are TGTGCCAGCAGTCGGACAGTCCATTCACCCCTCCACTTT. The chain couples TRBV11-3 to TRBJ1-6, with TRBD1 as a possible D gene (6 bases). CDR3 length: 13 amino acids. Trimming removed 6 bases from V and 8 bases from J, with 11 bases in between. Germline V CDR1 and CDR2: SGHNT, YENEEA. The entire variable domain, with the rest obtained from reference TRBV11-3 and TRBJ1-6, is as follows: EAGVVQSPRYKIIEKKQPVAFWCNPISGHNTLYWYLQNLGQGPELLIRYENEEAVDDSQLPKDRFSAERLKGVDSTLKIQPAELGDSAVYLCASSRTVHSPLHFGNGTRLTVT.

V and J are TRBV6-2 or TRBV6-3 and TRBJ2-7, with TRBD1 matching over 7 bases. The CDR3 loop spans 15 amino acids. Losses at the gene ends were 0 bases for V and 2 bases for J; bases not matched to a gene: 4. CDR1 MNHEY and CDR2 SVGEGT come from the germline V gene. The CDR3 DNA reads TGTGCCAGCAGTTACTCAGACAGGGCCGCCTACGAGCAGTACTTC. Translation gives CASSYSDRAAYEQYF.

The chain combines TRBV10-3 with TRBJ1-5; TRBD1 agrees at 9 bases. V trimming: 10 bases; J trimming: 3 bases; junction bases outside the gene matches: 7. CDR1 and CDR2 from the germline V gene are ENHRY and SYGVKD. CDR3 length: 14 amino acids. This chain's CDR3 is CATTGTGNNQPQHF. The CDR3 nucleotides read TGTGCCACGACCGGGACAGGGAACAATCAGCCCCAGCATTTT.

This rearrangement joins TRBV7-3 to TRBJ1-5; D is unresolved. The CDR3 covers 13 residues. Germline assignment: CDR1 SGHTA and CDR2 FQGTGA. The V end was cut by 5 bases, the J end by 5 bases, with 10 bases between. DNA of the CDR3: TGTGCCAGCAGCGAGGGCCCCGATCAGCCCCAGCATTTT. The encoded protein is CASSEGPDQPQHF.

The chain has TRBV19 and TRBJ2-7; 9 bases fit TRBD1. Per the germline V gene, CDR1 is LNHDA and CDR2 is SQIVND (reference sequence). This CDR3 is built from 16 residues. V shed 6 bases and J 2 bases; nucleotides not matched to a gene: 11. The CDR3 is CASRETGQGSPYEQYF. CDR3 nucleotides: TGTGCCAGTAGGGAAACGGGACAGGGAAGTCCCTACGAGCAGTACTTC.

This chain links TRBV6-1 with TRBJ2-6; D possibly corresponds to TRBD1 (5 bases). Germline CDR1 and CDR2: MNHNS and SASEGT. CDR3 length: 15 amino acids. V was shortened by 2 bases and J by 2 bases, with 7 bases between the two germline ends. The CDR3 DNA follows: TGTGCCAGCAGTGAAAAAGGGGCTGGGGCCAACGTCCTGACTTTC. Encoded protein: CASSEKGAGANVLTF.

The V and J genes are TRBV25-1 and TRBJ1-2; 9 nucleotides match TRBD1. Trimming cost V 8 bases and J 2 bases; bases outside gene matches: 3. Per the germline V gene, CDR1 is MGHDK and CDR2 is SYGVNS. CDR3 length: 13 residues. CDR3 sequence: CASRDRGNYGYTF. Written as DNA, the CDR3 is TGTGCCAGCCGAGACAGGGGGAACTATGGCTACACCTTC.

For the CDR3, the DNA is TGTGCCAGCAGCTTTCTAGGGAGCGAACTGTTTTTT. This gives the protein CASSFLGSELFF. The chain uses TRBV5-6 and TRBJ1-4; D is uncertain. This CDR3 is 12 amino acids long. The germline V gene encodes CDR1 SGHDT and CDR2 YYEEEE. V was pared by 2 bases and J by 12 bases, with 11 bases between.